This T cell receptor (beta chain) stems from a study of shared clonotypes between healthy human individuals (dated by TCRdb to between 2020 and 2021). For the study in its entirety: A couple of women and a few men aged 18 to 49 years were included in the cohort. Per donor, three plates each were used for CD4 naive and CD4 memory, two for CD8 naive, and one for CD8 memory. To estimate repertoire size and how much clonotypes are shared between individuals, the study performed deep sequencing of blood TCR repertoires from roughly five healthy adults. To increase sequencing depth and limit assay-specific biases, TCR repertoire library preparation and sequencing were carried out by different laboratories using diverse techniques. Leukapheresis yielded between about 0.9 and 9 billion PBMCs per donor. General study outcomes and caveats: Pairwise subsampling led to the expectation that sequencing depth would affect the degree of clonotype sharing among donors. Sampling was restricted to blood, and TCR repertoires in tissue are likely to differ from TCR repertoires in blood. Even with the large sequencing depth, rarefaction of the sorted-subset datasets indicated that sequencing was incomplete. Naive subsets generally had larger estimated clonotype richness than memory subsets. Higher generation probabilities were observed for clonotypes shared by all four sorted-subset donors than for non-shared clonotypes. Sharing across four donors was observed for approximately 5% of naive CD4, over 3% of naive CD8, roughly 2.4% of memory CD4, and about 0.39% of memory CD8 clonotypes. Because the study included a small number of donors, the genetic and exposure-history diversity represented was limited.

TCR CDR3 regions were amplified from genomic DNA by multiplex PCR using the deep immunoSEQ assay. Extracted genomic DNA from each cell subset was distributed evenly across all wells of several immunoSEQ 96-well plates, and each plate was treated as a replicate. Each replicate PCR for sorted subsets received roughly 200 ng genomic DNA, equal to roughly 33,000 T cell genomes. Purified libraries were quantified with a Qubit 3.0 fluorometer, sized on a Bioanalyzer 2100, and re-quantified with the KAPA Library Quantification kit. Every immunoSEQ 96-well plate was sequenced on a dedicated single-read 150-cycle Illumina NextSeq 550 flow cell. The paper's processing steps were these. Because the immunoSEQ output held only junctional sequences and lacked quality scores, the filtering could not match the filtering applied to full-length reads. Sequences were annotated with PyIR, a Python wrapper for IgBLAST v1.9, using IMGT germline references to assign V/J genes and CDR3. Any read was removed if the V/J assignment was weak (E-value above 1e-6), the CDR3 was missing, or the read contained stop codons, out-of-frame junctions, or ambiguous translated residues. V3J clonotypes were defined by identical inferred V gene, J gene, and CDR3 amino acid sequence. The percentage overlap between two repertoires was calculated by dividing the number of shared unique clonotypes by the size of the smaller repertoire. Three approaches were used to assess repertoire richness: RTK rarefaction, the Chao1 estimator, and Recon v2.1 estimates of unobserved clonotypes. OLGA was used to compute generation probabilities for all TCRbeta clonotypes that the gDNA method yielded from four donors. Entries here come from immuneACCESS through TCRdb and include only in-frame sequences with V and J called. Some clones fail to appear in such tables; in the studies checked, an unresolved V gene covers under half of the shortfall, and the cause of the remainder is unknown. V, J and clone size derive from that table, while D and trimming were established from the DNA sequence. In all, the sample holds over 2 million clones, and 95% of those were seen once. The ten largest clones capture 0.13% of the sample.

Spanning cysteine to phenylalanine, the CDR3 consists of 17 amino acids. Only CDR3 DNA remains: 51 bases, in frame from the first base. V is shortened by 0 bases, J by 0 bases, and the region joining them spans 12 bases. Sequences MGHRA (CDR1) and YSYEKL (CDR2) are obtained from the germline V gene. Remarks on this clone: Which antigen it targets is not known. No per-base quality is available; no much larger clone lies one base away.

The donors were healthy, HIV-negative adults who had no recently reported acute infections or vaccinations. Every donor was a Caucasian adult residing in Nashville, Tennessee, USA. CD4+ T cells were enriched through magnetic negative selection, after which naive cells were positively selected on CD45RA and the remaining negative fraction served as the memory subset. Blood was collected by leukapheresis, and PBMCs were isolated by Ficoll-Histopaque density gradient centrifugation and then cryopreserved in liquid nitrogen vapor phase. Purity and quantity of every magnetically sorted T cell population were checked by analytical flow cytometry. Genomic DNA was isolated from each sorted fraction and quantified by UV absorbance on a Nanodrop 2000c.

This sequence uses TRBV4-1 and TRBJ2-1, with the D gene not clear enough to name. The receptor comes from a man between 18 and 29 years old in good health. The sequenced sample consisted of naive CD4+ T cells sorted from blood. Explained via the paper, the cell subset or site label denotes: CD45RA+ positively selected. Read as DNA, the sequence is TGCGCCAGCAGCCAAGAATCGTGGGGTCGCTCCTACAATGAGCAGTTCTTC. The resulting protein is CASSQESWGRSYNEQFF.